This T cell receptor (beta chain) was captured by sequencing in a study of identifying expanded T cells in peripheral blood. Germline values: CDR1 SGHNT, CDR2 YENEEA. The CDR3 runs to 14 residues. V lost 5 bases, J lost 3 bases, and 5 bases stayed unmatched. Clones were read by immunoSEQ multiplex PCR, and TCRdb kept only the in-frame ones, dropping some. The sample contains approximately 120,000 clones, around 84% of which appear only once. The receptor was isolated from a person aged 18 to 75 in good health. The sample taken for sequencing was blood. The chain is built from TRBV11-3 and TRBJ1-1; 8 bases line up with TRBD1. CDR3 sequence reads: CASSPDRVDTEAFF. The CDR3 bases are TGTGCCAGCAGCCCGGACAGGGTGGACACTGAAGCTTTCTTT.